A selection of T cell receptor beta chains follows, all from one sample in a study of T cell responses to AZD1222 COVID-19 vaccine. Produced via immunoSEQ multiplex PCR; TCRdb's table is partial and in-frame only. Found here are about 56,000 clones, around nine tenths of them singletons; the top ten hold roughly 14%. The starting material was peripheral blood, obtained on day 0 of AZD1222 vaccination. The origin of the receptors is an adult in good health. The CDR3 runs from the conserved cysteine through the conserved F or W.

cdr3_aa v_call cdr3_length j_call
CASSLQGSSYEQYF TRBV7-8 14 TRBJ2-7
CASSPLGSPLHF TRBV28 12 TRBJ1-6
CASNGTIPYEQYF TRBV28 13 TRBJ2-7
CASSQLRDAEAFF TRBV14 13 TRBJ1-1
CASSSGPPGWHF TRBV27 12 TRBJ1-5
CASSITGGYTF TRBV19 11 TRBJ1-2
CASSLEAPTDTQYF TRBV5-1 14 TRBJ2-3
CASSLVLSSYNSPLHF TRBV7-8 16 TRBJ1-6
CASSLAGQEQYF TRBV7-2 12 TRBJ2-7
CASSADRAYMNTEAFF TRBV28 16 TRBJ1-1
CASSLGTEGENEKLFF TRBV5-1 16 TRBJ1-4
CASSQDRRGTSYNEQFF TRBV4-1 17 TRBJ2-1
CASSLGAAGANVLTF TRBV5-1 15 TRBJ2-6